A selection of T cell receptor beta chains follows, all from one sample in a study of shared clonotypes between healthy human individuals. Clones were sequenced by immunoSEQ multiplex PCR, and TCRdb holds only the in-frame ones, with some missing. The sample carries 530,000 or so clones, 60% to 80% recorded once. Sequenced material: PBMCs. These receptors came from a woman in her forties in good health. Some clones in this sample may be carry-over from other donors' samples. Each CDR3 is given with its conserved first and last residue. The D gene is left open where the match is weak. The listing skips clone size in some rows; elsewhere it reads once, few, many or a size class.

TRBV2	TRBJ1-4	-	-	TGTGCCAGCCAAGGGGGTAGGGGTGAAAAACTGTTTTTT	CASQGGRGEKLFF
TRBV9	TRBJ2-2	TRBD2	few	TGTGCCAGCAGCGTAGGTTTTGGCGGACTAGCGGTCTCCACCGGGGAGCTGTTTTTT	CASSVGFGGLAVSTGELFF
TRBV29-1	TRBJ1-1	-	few	TGCAGCGCCGAGGGGGGAGCTTTCTTT	CSAEGGAFF
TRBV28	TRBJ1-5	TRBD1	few	TGTGCCAGCAGTCGGACAGCAGGGGGTCAGCCCCAGCATTTT	CASSRTAGGQPQHF
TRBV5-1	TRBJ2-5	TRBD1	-	TGCGCCAGCAGCCTACAGGGGCTTCAAGAGACCCAGTACTTC	CASSLQGLQETQYF
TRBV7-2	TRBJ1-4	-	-	TGTGCCAGCAGCCCCCGGACGGGGTCTGAAAAACTGTTTTTT	CASSPRTGSEKLFF
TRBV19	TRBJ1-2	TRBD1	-	TGTGACGACAGGGACCTCAACTATGGCTACACCTTC	CDDRDLNYGYTF
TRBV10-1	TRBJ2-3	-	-	TGCGCCAGCAGTGGCACTGTCGCTGCGCCCAGGTATTTT	CASSGTVAAPRYF
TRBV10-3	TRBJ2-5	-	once	TGTGCCATCAGTGCGGGGACGGAGACCCAGTACTTC	CAISAGTETQYF
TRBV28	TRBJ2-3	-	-	TGTGCCAGCAGTTTATTTGGCAGCTCCGTCGCAGATACGCAGTATTTT	CASSLFGSSVADTQYF
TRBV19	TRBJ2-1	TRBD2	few	TGTGCCAGTAGTCCCAGGGTAGCGGGAGCAGGCAATGAGCAGTTCTTC	CASSPRVAGAGNEQFF